The clone carrying this TCR beta chain was counted a few times. V shed 1 base and J shed 0 bases, with 11 bases lying between them. CDR3 length equals 16 residues. Germline V CDR1 and CDR2: LNHNV, YYDKDF (reference sequence). The investigators amplified TCR beta CDR3 regions from RNA transcripts. The primer set for the first-round RT-PCR of the TCR CDR3 was HTBI. TCRdb ran MiXCR on the multiplex PCR reads and lists one entry per CDR3 protein. The table includes a few hundred thousand distinct CDR3 sequences, around a sixth detected once. The diagnoses drew upon clinical symptoms, serum thyroxine and TRAb, thyroid ultrasound and orbital computed tomography. This record belongs to a study of T cells in Graves' hyperthyroidism and ophthalmopathy.

The specimen sequenced was blood. The clonotype was recovered from a woman aged 18-29 years with Graves' hyperthyroidism that later progressed to Graves' ophthalmopathy. The V and J genes are TRBV15 and TRBJ2-3, with TRBD2 as a possible D gene (5 bases). CDR3 loop: CATSRAGKDSTDTQYF. CDR3 bases: TGTGCCACCAGCAGAGCGGGGAAGGATAGCACAGATACGCAGTATTTT.